This T cell receptor (beta chain) emerged from a study of cytomegalovirus exposure and HLA in healthy donors. The ends were cut back, 1 base at V and 4 bases at J, with 17 bases in the middle. This CDR3 region has 16 residues. CDR1 is MNHEY, CDR2 SMNVEV, per germline (reference sequence). Use of 60 Vbeta and 13 Jbeta primers characterized the PCR. The method was immunoSEQ multiplex PCR; TCRdb's version includes in-frame clones alone and lacks a portion of them. In the table there are approximately 150,000 clones, roughly 80% of which are singletons. The chain employs TRBV27 and TRBJ2-7; D remains unclear. The TCR comes from a woman aged 25 to 39 in good health and CMV-seropositive. The material sequenced was PBMCs. In DNA form, the CDR3 reads TGTGCCAGCAGTTTATTACCTGCACTTCACGCGTACGAGCAGTACTTC. Translated: CASSLLPALHAYEQYF.